The clone carrying this TCR beta chain turned up a few times. Its antigen is unknown. This entry belongs to a study of beta chain features in type 1 diabetes. Broader study findings: Shortening that was moderate but significant affected the TCRB CDR3s of Type 1 diabetes patients in all four CD4+ subsets.

What was sequenced were expressed TCRB transcripts, since all of the isolated RNA had been reverse transcribed. The table came from immunoSEQ multiplex PCR; TCRdb's copy has only in-frame clones and leaves some out. This table holds hundreds of thousands of clones, roughly 8.8% found once. The CDR3 consists of 14 residues. Germline CDR1 and CDR2: SNHLY and FYNNEI. Trimming took 5 bases from V and 2 from J, leaving 10 bases between them. V is TRBV2 and J is TRBJ2-1; a possible D gene is TRBD2 (5 bases). Sequenced: central memory CD4+ T cells from blood. The receptor was derived from a man aged 25-45 years with type 1 diabetes. In nucleotides, the CDR3 is TGTGCCAGCAGTCAACACGGGGCCTACAATGAGCAGTTCTTC. It yields the protein CASSQHGAYNEQFF.